The 15 T cell receptor beta chains below were found in one sample sequenced in a study of cytomegalovirus exposure and HLA in healthy donors. 13 Jbeta primers and 60 Vbeta primers were used for the PCR. Sequenced by immunoSEQ multiplex PCR; TCRdb stores in-frame clones only, minus some. The table has approximately 190,000 clones, roughly four fifths seen once. The sample comprised PBMCs. These TCRs come from a woman between 50 and 59 years old in good health and CMV-seropositive.

The CDR3 loop is CASSASGNTYEQYF. CDR3 DNA sequence: TGTGCCAGTAGTGCTAGCGGGAACACCTACGAGCAGTACTTC. The chain carries TRBV19 and TRBJ2-7, with 9 bases fitting TRBD2. V dropped 5 bases and J dropped 2; count of bases not matched to a gene: 4. CDR3 length equals 14 residues. Looked up from germline, CDR1 is LNHDA and CDR2 is SQIVND (reference sequence).

The chain carries TRBV18 and TRBJ1-2; D is undetermined. The V and J ends lost 6 bases and 6 bases respectively, with 14 bases between them. The CDR3 is 13 amino acids. Germline CDR1 and CDR2: KGHSH and LQKENI. The CDR3 reads CASSLTRNNGYTF. The CDR3 nucleotides read TGTGCCAGCTCCCTCACCAGGAACAATGGCTACACCTTC.

The chain recombines TRBV30 with TRBJ2-3; tentatively, D is TRBD2 (7 bases). The germline V gene encodes CDR1 GTSNPN and CDR2 SVGIG (reference sequence). CDR3 size: 15 residues. V dropped 3 bases and J dropped 3 bases, with 16 bases sitting between them. CDR3 DNA: TGTGCCTGGAGCCCCGGGGGGCTGAGGACAGATACGCAGTATTTT. This codes for CAWSPGGLRTDTQYF.

The chain recombines TRBV6-1 with TRBJ2-5, with D tentatively TRBD2 (7 bases). The V gene lost 5 bases and the J gene lost 5 bases, with 15 bases spanning the gap. The CDR3 runs 14 residues. Germline V CDR1 and CDR2: MNHNS, SASEGT. CDR3 sequence: CASSLGGRRETQYF. The DNA for the CDR3 is TGTGCCAGCAGTCTCGGGGGGCGGAGGGAGACCCAGTACTTC.

The genes are TRBV4-1 and TRBJ2-3; a weak D match, TRBD2 (6 bases). The V and J ends lost 0 bases and 0 bases respectively, with 13 bases between them. The CDR3 consists of 17 residues. Germline V gene sequence: CDR1 MGHRA, CDR2 YSYEKL. The CDR3 DNA is TGCGCCAGCAGCCAAGATGAAGCAGGGACTAGCACAGATACGCAGTATTTT. Its protein product is CASSQDEAGTSTDTQYF.

This clone was picked up one time. The gene calls are TRBV6-1 and TRBJ2-7; tentative D call: TRBD1 (6 bases). Germline CDR1 MNHNS, CDR2 SASEGT. Trimming took off 0 bases at V and 3 bases at J, with 12 bases between the two ends. The CDR3 is made up of 15 amino acids. The CDR3 DNA follows: TGTGCCAGCAGTGAAGCGCTCGGACAGAACTACGAGCAGTACTTC. As protein: CASSEALGQNYEQYF.

The J gene is TRBJ1-5, the V gene TRBV28; D remains ambiguous. The CDR3 consists of 13 residues. The germline V gene has CDR1 MDHEN and CDR2 SYDVKM. V was pared by 5 bases and J by 4 bases, with 9 bases between. CDR3 nucleotides: TGTGCCAGCAGTCCCCGGAGAAATCAGCCCCAGCATTTT. It specifies CASSPRRNQPQHF.

This clone was picked up one time. The chain employs TRBV30 and TRBJ1-4, with 8 nucleotides matching TRBD1. Germline V gene data show CDR1 as GTSNPN and CDR2 as SVGIG (reference sequence). V gave up 3 bases and J gave up 2 bases; unmatched junction bases: 14. This CDR3 has 18 amino acids. The CDR3 nucleotides are TGTGCCTGGAGGGGGATAGGGACAGGAATTCCGACTAATGAAAAACTGTTTTTT. This codes for CAWRGIGTGIPTNEKLFF. Using reference TRBV30 and TRBJ1-4 for the parts outside the CDR3, the full variable domain is SQTIHQWPATLVQPVGSPLSLECTVEGTSNPNLYWYRQAAGRGLQLLFYSVGIGQISSEVPQNLSASRPQDRQFILSSKKLLLSDSGFYLCAWRGIGTGIPTNEKLFFGSGTQLSVL.

The chain uses TRBV5-1 and TRBJ2-1; weak D call: TRBD2 (5 bases). The CDR3 extends over 15 amino acids. Germline V gene data show CDR1 as SGHRS and CDR2 as YFSETQ. The V end was cut by 4 bases, the J end by 0 bases, with 11 bases between. The CDR3 region is CASSRSGSSYNEQFF. CDR3 nucleotides: TGCGCCAGCAGCCGGAGCGGAAGCTCCTACAATGAGCAGTTCTTC.

The gene calls are TRBV9 and TRBJ1-5; D is ambiguous. The V and J ends lost 0 bases and 1 base respectively, with 5 bases between them. The CDR3 has 14 amino acids. The germline V gene encodes CDR1 SGDLS and CDR2 YYNGEE. CDR3 in DNA: TGTGCCAGCAGCGTAGGTCCGAGCAATCAGCCCCAGCATTTT. It encodes CASSVGPSNQPQHF. The entire variable domain, with the rest obtained from reference TRBV9 and TRBJ1-5, is as follows: DSGVTQTPKHLITATGQRVTLRCSPRSGDLSVYWYQQSLDQGLQFLIQYYNGEERAKGNILERFSAQQFPDLHSELNLSSLELGDSALYFCASSVGPSNQPQHFGDGTRLSIL.

In this sample, this clone turned up once. The J gene is TRBJ2-1, the V gene TRBV7-6, with TRBD1 matching over 7 bases. This CDR3 has 16 amino acids. The V segment lost 5 bases and the J segment 3 bases; nucleotides outside the gene matches: 10. Germline V gives CDR1 SGHVS, CDR2 FNYEAQ. This CDR3 is CASSGVGQDLYNEQFF. The CDR3 coding sequence is TGTGCCAGCAGCGGTGTAGGACAGGACCTCTACAATGAGCAGTTCTTC.

The chain recombines TRBV27 with TRBJ1-6; D perhaps matches TRBD1 (6 bases). This CDR3 is built from 18 residues. The germline V and J ends were trimmed by 2 bases and 2 bases, with 16 bases remaining between them. Germline V gene sequence: CDR1 MNHEY, CDR2 SMNVEV (reference sequence). The CDR3 DNA sequence: TGTGCCAGCAGTTTAGTCCGCGGCGGGGGCCCCTATAATTCACCCCTCCACTTT. It yields the protein CASSLVRGGGPYNSPLHF.

J is TRBJ1-2 and V is TRBV7-7; D is unclear. The CDR3 spans 13 residues. From germline, CDR1 is SSHAT and CDR2 FNYEAQ (reference sequence). Deletions cut 6 bases from V and 4 bases from J, with 12 bases between. The DNA of the CDR3 is TGTGCCAGCAGTTACGGCGGAATCTATGGCTACACCTTC. Its protein product is CASSYGGIYGYTF.

The rearrangement uses TRBV18 and TRBJ1-1; 9 positions agree with TRBD1. V was pared by 2 bases and J by 4 bases, with 8 bases of the junction left unmatched. The CDR3 runs 16 residues. CDR1 KGHSH and CDR2 LQKENI come from the germline V gene. CDR3 sequence reads: CASSPGTGSVVTEAFF. In nucleotides, the CDR3 is TGTGCCAGCTCACCAGGGACAGGGAGTGTGGTCACTGAAGCTTTCTTT.

The rearrangement joins TRBV7-3 to TRBJ2-1; 9 nucleotides match TRBD2. CDR3 size: 15 residues. CDR1 is SGHTA, CDR2 FQGTGA, per germline. After removal of 5 bases from V and 4 bases from J, the junction contained 6 bases not matched to a gene. CDR3 in amino acids: CASSRIAGEYNEQFF. DNA of the CDR3: TGTGCCAGCAGCCGAATAGCGGGGGAATACAATGAGCAGTTCTTC.